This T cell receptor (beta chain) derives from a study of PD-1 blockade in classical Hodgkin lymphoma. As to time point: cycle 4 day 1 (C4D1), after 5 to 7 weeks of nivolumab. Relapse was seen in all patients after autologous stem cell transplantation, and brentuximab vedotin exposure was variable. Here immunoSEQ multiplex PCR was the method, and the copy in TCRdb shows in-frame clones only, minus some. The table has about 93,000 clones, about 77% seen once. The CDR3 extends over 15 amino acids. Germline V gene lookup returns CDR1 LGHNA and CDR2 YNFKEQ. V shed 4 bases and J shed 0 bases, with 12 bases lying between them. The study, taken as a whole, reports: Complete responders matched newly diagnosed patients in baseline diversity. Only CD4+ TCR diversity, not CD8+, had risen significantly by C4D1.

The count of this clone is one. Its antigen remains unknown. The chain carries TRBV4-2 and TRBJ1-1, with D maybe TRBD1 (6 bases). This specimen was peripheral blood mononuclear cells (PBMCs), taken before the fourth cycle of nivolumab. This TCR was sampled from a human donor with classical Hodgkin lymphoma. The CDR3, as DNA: TGTGCCAGCAGCCCTTCAGGGGTTATGAACACTGAAGCTTTCTTT. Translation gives CASSPSGVMNTEAFF.